The rows below give T cell receptor beta chains drawn from one sample of a study of T cell responses to AZD1222 COVID-19 vaccine. The protocol was immunoSEQ multiplex PCR, while the TCRdb copy is restricted to in-frame clones and leaves out a portion. The sample has 150,000 to 200,000 clones; approximately 89% are singletons. Sequences were derived from peripheral blood, sampled 28 days after the second AZD1222 dose. The receptors originated from an adult who received the AZD1222 COVID-19 vaccine. The CDR3 runs from the conserved cysteine through the conserved F or W. Each record gives: V gene, D gene, clone size, J gene, CDR3 DNA, CDR3 protein. A D gene is named only where the DNA matches it firmly. The listing skips clone size in some rows; elsewhere it reads once, few, many or a size class.

v_gene: TRBV7-9; d_gene: -; abundance: -; j_gene: TRBJ2-1; CDR3nt: TGTGCCAGCAGCTTCCAATCAGATTCCCGGTTCTTC; CDR3aa: CASSFQSDSRFF
v_gene: TRBV18; d_gene: -; abundance: -; j_gene: TRBJ2-6; CDR3nt: TGTGCCAGCTCACCCCGGGTCACAGGAGTCTCTGGGGCCAACGTCCTGACTTTC; CDR3aa: CASSPRVTGVSGANVLTF
v_gene: TRBV27; d_gene: -; abundance: -; j_gene: TRBJ1-3; CDR3nt: TGTGCCAGCAGTTTTAGATTCAGGCCCGGAAACACCATATATTTT; CDR3aa: CASSFRFRPGNTIYF
v_gene: TRBV4-1; d_gene: TRBD1; abundance: -; j_gene: TRBJ2-6; CDR3nt: TGCGCCAGCAACCTAGACAGGGTTCAAGTTGGGGCCAACGTCCTGACTTTC; CDR3aa: CASNLDRVQVGANVLTF
v_gene: TRBV27; d_gene: -; abundance: -; j_gene: TRBJ2-1; CDR3nt: TGTGCCAGCAGTCCCTCCAAAGGACGGGGAAACGATGAGCAGTTCTTC; CDR3aa: CASSPSKGRGNDEQFF
v_gene: TRBV5-1; d_gene: TRBD1; abundance: -; j_gene: TRBJ1-1; CDR3nt: TGCGCCAGCAGCTTGGGGGACAGGACACGAACTACTGAAGCTTTCTTT; CDR3aa: CASSLGDRTRTTEAFF
v_gene: TRBV6-2/TRBV6-3; d_gene: TRBD1; abundance: -; j_gene: TRBJ1-3; CDR3nt: TGTGCCAGCAGTGAGGACAGGCCCTATGCCGCTGGAAACACCATATATTTT; CDR3aa: CASSEDRPYAAGNTIYF
v_gene: TRBV19; d_gene: -; abundance: -; j_gene: TRBJ2-1; CDR3nt: TGTGCCAGTAGTATCCTGTTCCTCACGTCGGATAATGAGCAGTTCTTC; CDR3aa: CASSILFLTSDNEQFF
v_gene: TRBV15; d_gene: -; abundance: few; j_gene: TRBJ1-3; CDR3nt: TGTGCCACCAGCGGCACAAAGGACTGGTACTCTGGAAACACCATATATTTT; CDR3aa: CATSGTKDWYSGNTIYF
v_gene: TRBV5-1; d_gene: TRBD2; abundance: -; j_gene: TRBJ2-1; CDR3nt: TGCGCCAGCAGCCGGACTAGCGGGGTTTATGAGCAGTTCTTC; CDR3aa: CASSRTSGVYEQFF
v_gene: TRBV6-6; d_gene: -; abundance: -; j_gene: TRBJ2-7; CDR3nt: TGTGCCAGCAGTCCCGACACGAGCTCTAGCGAGCAGTACTTC; CDR3aa: CASSPDTSSSEQYF
v_gene: TRBV9; d_gene: -; abundance: -; j_gene: TRBJ2-7; CDR3nt: TGTGCCAGCAGCGTTGGGACACCTTCCTACGAGCAGTACTTC; CDR3aa: CASSVGTPSYEQYF
v_gene: TRBV7-9; d_gene: -; abundance: -; j_gene: TRBJ1-1; CDR3nt: TGTGCCAGCAGTAGACTCTACCGAGGGATGAACACTGAAGCTTTCTTT; CDR3aa: CASSRLYRGMNTEAFF
v_gene: TRBV19; d_gene: TRBD1; abundance: -; j_gene: TRBJ2-1; CDR3nt: TGTGCCAGTAGTATTCCAGGGGGAGATGAGCAGTTCTTC; CDR3aa: CASSIPGGDEQFF
v_gene: TRBV19; d_gene: TRBD2; abundance: -; j_gene: TRBJ2-1; CDR3nt: TGTGCCAGTAGTATCACGGGGGGGACGCAGTTCTTC; CDR3aa: CASSITGGTQFF
v_gene: TRBV2; d_gene: TRBD1; abundance: -; j_gene: TRBJ2-7; CDR3nt: TGTGCCAGCGTTGACAGGGGGAGCAACGAGCAGTACTTC; CDR3aa: CASVDRGSNEQYF
v_gene: TRBV7-3; d_gene: -; abundance: -; j_gene: TRBJ2-1; CDR3nt: TGTGCCAGCAGCTTAACGGGGTATGAGCAGTTCTTC; CDR3aa: CASSLTGYEQFF
v_gene: TRBV30; d_gene: -; abundance: -; j_gene: TRBJ2-7; CDR3nt: TGTGCCTGGAGTGTGGGCGTTACCTACGAGCAGTACTTC; CDR3aa: CAWSVGVTYEQYF
v_gene: TRBV3-1/TRBV3-2; d_gene: TRBD1; abundance: -; j_gene: TRBJ2-5; CDR3nt: TGTGCCAGCAGCCACCCGACAGGGTTAGAGACCCAGTACTTC; CDR3aa: CASSHPTGLETQYF
v_gene: TRBV12-3/TRBV12-4; d_gene: -; abundance: -; j_gene: TRBJ1-5; CDR3nt: TGTGCCAGCAGGCTAGGGGGGGATCAGCCCCAGCATTTT; CDR3aa: CASRLGGDQPQHF
v_gene: TRBV7-2; d_gene: TRBD1; abundance: -; j_gene: TRBJ2-7; CDR3nt: TGTGCCAGCAGGCCAGGGACAGGCACCTACGAGCAGTACTTC; CDR3aa: CASRPGTGTYEQYF
v_gene: TRBV3-1/TRBV3-2; d_gene: TRBD2; abundance: -; j_gene: TRBJ2-1; CDR3nt: TGTGCCAGCAGCTTCCGGGAGGGTACCGATGAGCAGTTCTTC; CDR3aa: CASSFREGTDEQFF
v_gene: TRBV7-2; d_gene: -; abundance: -; j_gene: TRBJ1-1; CDR3nt: TGTGCCAGCAGCCCCTGGGAAAGGGGGACTGAAGCTTTCTTT; CDR3aa: CASSPWERGTEAFF